This TCR beta chain came from a study of long-term antiretroviral therapy in people with HIV. Study-wide results and limits: Whichever time point was examined, clones expanded before ART dominated the repertoire. ART was followed by higher diversity that remained below transplant donor controls.

This clone was recorded only once. Antigen unknown. Amounts of 1-10 million cryopreserved PBMC were held in the samples before DNA extraction. Running of the v3.0 immunoSEQ assay took place at survey level. The assay was immunoSEQ multiplex PCR, and TCRdb's table has in-frame clones only and misses some. The repertoire has 20,000 to 25,000 clones, 85% of them found once; the top ten carry 3% to 4%. The germline V and J ends were trimmed by 0 bases and 7 bases, with 7 bases remaining between them. Germline V lookup: CDR1 MNHEY, CDR2 SVGAGI. The CDR3 is 13 amino acids. The sample in question was unsorted PBMCs, obtained around 4 years after starting antiretroviral therapy. The chain carries TRBV6-5 and TRBJ1-5, with unresolved D. The receptor's source is a man between 18 and 35 years old with HIV. This chain's CDR3 is CASSYSIIQPQHF. The CDR3 nucleotides are TGTGCCAGCAGTTACTCGATTATACAGCCCCAGCATTTT.